This TCR beta chain was documented in a study of T cell responses to AZD1222 COVID-19 vaccine. Notes on the study in general: Most donors were white British and more were female, and clonal diversity was possibly underestimated.

The CDR3 sequence is 15 residues long. V dropped 5 bases and J dropped 2; count of bases not matched to a gene: 8. CDR1 and CDR2 (germline): SGHVS, FQNEAQ. Sequenced by immunoSEQ multiplex PCR; TCRdb stores in-frame clones only, minus some. The data show around 100,000 clones, around 95% seen once. This clone was found once. The target antigen is unknown. The input for sequencing was peripheral blood, taken on day 0 of AZD1222 vaccination. The chain combines TRBV7-8 with TRBJ2-7; the match to TRBD1 covers 8 bases. This TCR was sampled from an adult in good health. CDR3 in amino acids: CASSPGQGPTYEQYF. In DNA, the CDR3 is TGTGCCAGCAGCCCCGGACAGGGCCCGACCTACGAGCAGTACTTC.